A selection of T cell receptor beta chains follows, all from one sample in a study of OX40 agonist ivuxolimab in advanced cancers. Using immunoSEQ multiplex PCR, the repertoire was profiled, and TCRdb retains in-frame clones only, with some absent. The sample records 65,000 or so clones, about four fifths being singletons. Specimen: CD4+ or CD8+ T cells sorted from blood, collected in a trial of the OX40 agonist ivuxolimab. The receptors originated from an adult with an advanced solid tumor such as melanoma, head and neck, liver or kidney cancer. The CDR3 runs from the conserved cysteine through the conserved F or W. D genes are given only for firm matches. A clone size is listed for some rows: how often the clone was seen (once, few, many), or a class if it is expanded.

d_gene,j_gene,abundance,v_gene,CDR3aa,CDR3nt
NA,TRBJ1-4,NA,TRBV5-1,CASSLVAGFEKLFF,TGCGCCAGCAGCTTGGTGGCAGGGTTTGAAAAACTGTTTTTT
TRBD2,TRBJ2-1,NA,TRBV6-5,CASISGGSYNEQFF,TGTGCCAGCATCAGCGGGGGCTCCTACAATGAGCAGTTCTTC
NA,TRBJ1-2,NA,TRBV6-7,CASSYSIGTTGYTF,TGTGCCAGCAGTTACTCGATCGGGACAACTGGCTACACCTTC
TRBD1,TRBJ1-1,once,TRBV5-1,CASSLTGEHTEAFF,TGCGCCAGCAGCTTGACAGGGGAGCACACTGAAGCTTTCTTT
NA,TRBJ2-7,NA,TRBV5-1,CASSLLTGGNSYEQYF,TGCGCCAGCAGCTTGTTAACGGGCGGCAACTCCTACGAGCAGTACTTC
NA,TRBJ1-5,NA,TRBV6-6,CASSYSTGGGQPQHF,TGTGCCAGCAGTTACTCGACGGGGGGTGGTCAGCCCCAGCATTTT
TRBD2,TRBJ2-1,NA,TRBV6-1,CASSVLAGSYNEQFF,TGTGCCAGCAGTGTCCTAGCGGGGTCTTACAATGAGCAGTTCTTC
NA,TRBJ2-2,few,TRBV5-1,CASSLLNTGELFF,TGCGCCAGCAGCTTGCTGAACACCGGGGAGCTGTTTTTT
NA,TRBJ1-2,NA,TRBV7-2,CASSPGAGEGYTF,TGTGCCAGCAGCCCTGGGGCAGGCGAGGGCTACACCTTC
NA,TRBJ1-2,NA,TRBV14,CASSPIRDHGYTF,TGTGCCAGCAGCCCCATTAGGGACCATGGCTACACCTTC
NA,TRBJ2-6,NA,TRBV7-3,CASSQGGAGGSGANVLTF,TGTGCCAGCAGCCAAGGAGGGGCCGGAGGGTCTGGGGCCAACGTCCTGACTTTC
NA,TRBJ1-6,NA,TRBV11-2,CASSLNSGGGPLHF,TGTGCCAGCAGCTTAAACTCGGGTGGAGGGCCCCTCCACTTT
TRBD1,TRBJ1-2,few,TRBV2,CATGQGSGYTF,TGTGCCACTGGACAGGGCTCGGGCTACACCTTC
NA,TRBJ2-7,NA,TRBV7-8,CASSFSETSYEQYF,TGTGCCAGCAGTTTTTCGGAGACCTCCTACGAGCAGTACTTC
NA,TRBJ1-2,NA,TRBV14,CASSQRTSIGYGYTF,TGTGCCAGCAGCCAGAGGACCTCAATCGGCTATGGCTACACCTTC
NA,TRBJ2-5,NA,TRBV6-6,CASSYSNLQETQYF,TGTGCCAGCAGTTACTCCAACCTTCAAGAGACCCAGTACTTC
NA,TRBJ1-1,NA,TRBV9,CASSGPGVNTEAFF,TGTGCCAGCAGCGGGCCGGGTGTGAACACTGAAGCTTTCTTT
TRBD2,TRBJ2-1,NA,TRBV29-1,CSVDGASGGHNEQFF,TGCAGCGTTGATGGGGCTAGCGGGGGGCACAATGAGCAGTTCTTC
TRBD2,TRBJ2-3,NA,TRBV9,CASSGTSGRASTDTQYF,TGTGCCAGCAGCGGAACTAGCGGGAGGGCCTCCACAGATACGCAGTATTTT
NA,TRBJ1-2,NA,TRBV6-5,CASRLTGGLYGYTF,TGTGCCAGCAGACTCACGGGGGGACTTTATGGCTACACCTTC
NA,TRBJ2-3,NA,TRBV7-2,CASSLRDTQYF,TGTGCCAGCAGCTTAAGGGATACGCAGTATTTT
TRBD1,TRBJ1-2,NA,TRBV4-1,CASSIGQGQVGGYTF,TGCGCCAGCAGCATTGGACAGGGTCAAGTAGGGGGCTACACCTTC
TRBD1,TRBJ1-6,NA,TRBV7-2,CASSYLRDRTYNSPLHF,TGTGCCAGCAGTTATCTCCGGGACAGAACATATAATTCACCCCTCCACTTT
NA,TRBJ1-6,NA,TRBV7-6,CASSIDGPLNSPLHF,TGTGCCAGCAGCATTGACGGTCCGCTAAATTCACCCCTCCACTTT
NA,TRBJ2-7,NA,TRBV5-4,CASSFGGTSSYEQYF,TGTGCCAGCAGCTTCGGCGGGACCAGCTCCTACGAGCAGTACTTC
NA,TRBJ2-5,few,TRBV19,CASSMRLERETQYF,TGTGCCAGTAGTATGAGACTGGAACGGGAGACCCAGTACTTC
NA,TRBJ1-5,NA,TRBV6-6,CASSRGGSNQPQHF,TGTGCCAGCAGCCGGGGTGGTAGCAATCAGCCCCAGCATTTT
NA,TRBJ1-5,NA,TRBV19,CASSRQEGGYSNQPQHF,TGTGCCAGTAGTCGACAAGAAGGGGGGTATAGCAATCAGCCCCAGCATTTT